This TCR beta chain derives from a study of blood T cell repertoires in COVID-19. Study context: T cells, B-cell-depleted T cells, or PBMCs provided the cDNA or gDNA that served as material.

Trimming shortened V by 5 bases and J by 3 bases, and 21 bases separated the two germline ends. Germline assignment: CDR1 SGHDT and CDR2 YYEEEE. This CDR3 region has 16 residues. Per the study methods: Reference gene primer amplification in the assay estimated nucleated cell counts. This table comes from immunoSEQ multiplex PCR, and its TCRdb copy is limited to in-frame clones, with some not included. V and J calls and clone size follow that table, whereas D and trimming were derived from the DNA. The sample contains 300,000 to 450,000 clones, around 87% of which appear only once. While infection was still active, Seattle patients were enrolled and then followed longitudinally.

V and J are TRBV5-6 and TRBJ2-7, with D possibly matching TRBD2 (6 bases). This sequence originates from a woman aged 55-75 years with COVID-19, enrolled during active disease. The specimen sequenced was peripheral blood. CDR3 in amino acids: CASRLKPLGSVYEQYF. CDR3 nucleotides: TGTGCCAGCAGGCTGAAGCCGCTCGGGAGTGTCTACGAGCAGTACTTC.